The 17 T cell receptor beta chains given below trace back to one sample, sequenced in a study of CD8+ T cells in alopecia areata. Treatment indicated: oral pan-JAK inhibitor, 5-10 mg twice daily. cDNA prepared by RNA extraction and subsequent reverse transcription served as the template for sequencing. Produced via immunoSEQ multiplex PCR; TCRdb's table is partial and in-frame only. The sample consists of 150,000 to 250,000 clones, 58% of them appearing once. The sample here was CD4+ T cells sorted from blood, taken at week 24, from a patient treated with tofacitinib. Receptors originate from a human donor with alopecia areata.

This clone appeared a few times. The chain uses TRBV6-5 and TRBJ2-2; D call uncertain. CDR3 length equals 12 residues. CDR1 MNHEY and CDR2 SVGAGI come from the germline V gene. V lost 6 bases and J lost 1, with 3 bases in between. CDR3 sequence reads: CASRENTGELFF. CDR3 in DNA: TGTGCCAGCAGGGAGAACACCGGGGAGCTGTTTTTT.

This sequence joins TRBV4-3 and TRBJ2-5; D is ambiguous. CDR3 length: 15 amino acids. CDR1 and CDR2 (germline): LGHNA, YSLEER. V lost 3 bases, J lost 1 base, and 12 bases lay in between. Here the CDR3 reads CASSQHPATQETQYF. Here the CDR3 DNA reads TGCGCCAGCAGCCAGCACCCCGCTACCCAAGAGACCCAGTACTTC.

This chain links TRBV11-1 with TRBJ2-1; 11 bases are shared with TRBD2. Unmatched junction bases numbered 4, after V lost 4 bases and J lost 5 bases. The germline gives CDR1 SGHAT, CDR2 FQDESV (reference sequence). CDR3 length: 15 amino acids. The CDR3 bases are TGTGCCAGCAGCTCCGGGACTAGCGGCAACAATGAGCAGTTCTTC. It translates to CASSSGTSGNNEQFF.

J is TRBJ2-2 and V is TRBV7-9; 7 nucleotides match TRBD1. Losses at the gene ends were 5 bases for V and 5 bases for J; bases not matched to a gene: 14. The CDR3 length is 17 residues. Germline loops: CDR1 SEHNR, CDR2 FQNEAQ (reference sequence). CDR3 nucleotides: TGTGCCAGCAGCCCACACCAGACAGGGCTTGGAACCGGGGAGCTGTTTTTT. It translates to CASSPHQTGLGTGELFF.

This chain uses TRBV4-2 with TRBJ1-1; no clear D gene. The CDR3 has 12 residues. The V and J ends lost 0 bases and 7 bases respectively, with 6 bases between them. CDR1 LGHNA and CDR2 YNFKEQ come from the germline V gene. The CDR3 DNA reads as TGTGCCAGCAGCCAAGAGCGGTTTGAAGCTTTCTTT. It encodes CASSQERFEAFF.

The chain is built from TRBV19 and TRBJ2-1; 8 bases match TRBD1. The CDR3 length is 13 residues. Germline V gene sequence: CDR1 LNHDA, CDR2 SQIVND (reference sequence). V trimming: 5 bases; J trimming: 10 bases; junction bases outside the gene matches: 7. The CDR3 bases are TGTGCCAGTAGTTTGCAGGGGGCGGGAGAGCAGTTCTTC. Encoded protein: CASSLQGAGEQFF.

The V and J genes are TRBV7-9 and TRBJ2-3, with TRBD2 matching 14 bases. CDR3 length: 16 amino acids. The V segment lost 5 bases and the J segment 4 bases; nucleotides outside the gene matches: 5. Germline CDR1 and CDR2: SEHNR and FQNEAQ (reference sequence). The CDR3 nucleotides read TGTGCCAGCAGCATTGGACTAGCGGGAGGCGCAGATACGCAGTATTTT. Translating gives CASSIGLAGGADTQYF.

This sequence joins TRBV15 and TRBJ2-1; 7 bases match TRBD1. Germline V lookup: CDR1 LNHNV, CDR2 YYDKDF (reference sequence). V was pared by 6 bases and J by 4 bases, with 9 bases of the junction left unmatched. This CDR3 has 15 residues. This CDR3 is CATRAEDRLYNEQFF. CDR3 nucleotides: TGTGCCACCAGGGCCGAGGACAGGTTATACAATGAGCAGTTCTTC.

This clone was seen only a few times. CDR3 loop: CAWSVRLSYEQYF. CDR3 coding DNA: TGTGCCTGGAGTGTACGTCTCTCCTACGAGCAGTACTTC. This chain joins TRBV30 and TRBJ2-7, with D hard to call. Trimming cost V 0 bases and J 0 bases, with 6 bases left between them. The CDR3 sequence is 13 residues long. Germline CDR1 reads GTSNPN; CDR2 reads SVGIG (reference sequence).

The CDR3 nucleotides are TGTGCCAGCAGCGTAGAGGTAAAGGGCGAGCAGTACTTC. Its protein is CASSVEVKGEQYF. The chain links TRBV9 to TRBJ2-7; no firm D call. CDR3 size: 13 residues. Germline CDR1 SGDLS, CDR2 YYNGEE. Trimming stripped 0 bases from V and 6 bases from J, with 10 bases between.

This chain uses TRBV6-5 with TRBJ2-1; D ambiguous. Germline loops: CDR1 MNHEY, CDR2 SVGAGI. This CDR3 has 15 amino acids. Trimming shortened V by 5 bases and J by 0 bases, and 11 bases separated the two germline ends. CDR3 DNA sequence: TGTGCCAGCAGTACGGCAGGTAGCTCCTACAATGAGCAGTTCTTC. As protein: CASSTAGSSYNEQFF.

This clone was picked up a small number of times. The J gene is TRBJ2-7, the V gene TRBV7-2; 9 bases map to TRBD2. With V trimmed by 2 bases and J by 7 bases, 15 bases remained unmatched. CDR3 size: 17 residues. Germline assignment: CDR1 SGHTA and CDR2 FQGNSA. The CDR3: CASSLTPSGVRRGEQYF. The CDR3 DNA is TGTGCCAGCAGCTTAACCCCTAGCGGGGTTCGTCGCGGTGAGCAGTACTTC.

This clone has only a few counts. This sequence joins TRBV27 and TRBJ1-5; D might be TRBD1 (6 bases). CDR3 length equals 14 residues. Trimming shortened V by 4 bases and J by 7 bases, and 14 bases separated the two germline ends. CDR1 and CDR2 from the germline V gene are MNHEY and SMNVEV (reference sequence). The CDR3: CASSSNRDVQPQHF. The CDR3 DNA sequence: TGTGCCAGCAGTTCGAACAGGGACGTACAGCCCCAGCATTTT.

V gene TRBV25-1 combines with J gene TRBJ1-2; TRBD1 is a possible D gene (5 bases). The V end was cut by 6 bases, the J end by 6 bases, with 14 bases between. CDR1 MGHDK and CDR2 SYGVNS come from the germline V gene. The CDR3 extends over 13 amino acids. The CDR3 sequence: CASSERWDDGYTF. CDR3 nucleotides: TGTGCCAGCAGCGAGAGGTGGGACGATGGCTACACCTTC.

The chain employs TRBV10-3 and TRBJ1-2; no definite D call. Trimming stripped 3 bases from V and 7 bases from J, with 18 bases between. Per germline, CDR1 ENHRY and CDR2 SYGVKD. The CDR3 runs to 15 residues. The CDR3 region has the DNA TGTGCCATCAGTGACGGAACCACACAGAGGAGTGGCTACACCTTC. Amino acids: CAISDGTTQRSGYTF.

This chain uses TRBV11-2 with TRBJ2-5, with D possibly TRBD2 on 6 matching bases. Per the germline V gene, CDR1 is SGHAT and CDR2 is FQNNGV. V was trimmed by 1 base and J by 4 bases, leaving 13 bases between them. The CDR3 is made up of 15 amino acids. The CDR3 here is CASSLGGIGRETQYF. The CDR3 DNA sequence: TGTGCCAGCAGCTTAGGCGGGATAGGAAGAGAGACCCAGTACTTC.

This chain links TRBV4-1 with TRBJ1-6, with a possible D match to TRBD1 (6 bases). The CDR3 runs to 16 residues. V lost 9 bases, J lost 7 bases, and 22 bases lay in between. Germline V gene data show CDR1 as MGHRA and CDR2 as YSYEKL. The CDR3, as DNA: TGCGCCAGTCAGTACAGGGACCTTCCTGGGAATTCACCCCTCCACTTT. The encoded protein is CASQYRDLPGNSPLHF.